This TCR beta chain is drawn from a study of Graves' ophthalmopathy and Graves' hyperthyroidism. RNA transcripts were the template, and TCR beta CDR3 regions were amplified from them. HTBI-primed first-round RT-PCR preceded second-round multiplex PCR. Each CDR3 protein gets one entry after TCRdb re-called the multiplex PCR reads with MiXCR. The table has more than 1,000,000 distinct CDR3 sequences, about two fifths seen once. Regarding this clonotype: The antigen is unknown. One end of the junction fails to match germline, which may point to a read error.

CDR1 is SNHLY, CDR2 FYNNEI, per germline. The CDR3 loop spans 14 amino acids. Study results and limitations: Appearing in blood as well were most expanded thyroid clonotypes above 0.001 frequency. It was with about 71% sensitivity and approximately 72% specificity that the model predicted ophthalmopathy progression.

Hyperthyroidism patients were newly diagnosed, ill under 2 months, and aged 18 to 65 years. Pregnancy or lactation, uncontrolled infections and other autoimmune diseases were grounds for excluding patients. The sequencing input was peripheral blood or thyroid tissue (not recorded which). The chain uses TRBV2 and TRBJ1-5, with D possibly being TRBD1 (6 bases). This receptor was identified in an adult man with Graves' hyperthyroidism. The CDR3 DNA follows: TGTGCCAGCAGGGGCGGACAGAACAATCAGCTCCAGCATTTT. Protein sequence: CASRGGQNNQLQHF.